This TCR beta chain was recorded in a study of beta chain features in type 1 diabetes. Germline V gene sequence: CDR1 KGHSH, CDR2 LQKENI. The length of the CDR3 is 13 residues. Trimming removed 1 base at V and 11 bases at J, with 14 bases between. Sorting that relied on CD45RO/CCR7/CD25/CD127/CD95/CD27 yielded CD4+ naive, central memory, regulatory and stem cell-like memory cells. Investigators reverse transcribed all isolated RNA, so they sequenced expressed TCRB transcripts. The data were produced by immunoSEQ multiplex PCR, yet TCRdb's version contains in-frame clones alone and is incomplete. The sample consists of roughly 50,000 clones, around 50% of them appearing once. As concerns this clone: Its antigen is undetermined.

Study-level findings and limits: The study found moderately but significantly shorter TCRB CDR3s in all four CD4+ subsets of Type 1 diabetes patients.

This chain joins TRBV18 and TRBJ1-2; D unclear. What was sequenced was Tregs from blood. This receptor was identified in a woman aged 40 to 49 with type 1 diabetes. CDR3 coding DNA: TGTGCCAGCTCACCACGAGGAAGACTTAGTTACACCTTC. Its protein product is CASSPRGRLSYTF.